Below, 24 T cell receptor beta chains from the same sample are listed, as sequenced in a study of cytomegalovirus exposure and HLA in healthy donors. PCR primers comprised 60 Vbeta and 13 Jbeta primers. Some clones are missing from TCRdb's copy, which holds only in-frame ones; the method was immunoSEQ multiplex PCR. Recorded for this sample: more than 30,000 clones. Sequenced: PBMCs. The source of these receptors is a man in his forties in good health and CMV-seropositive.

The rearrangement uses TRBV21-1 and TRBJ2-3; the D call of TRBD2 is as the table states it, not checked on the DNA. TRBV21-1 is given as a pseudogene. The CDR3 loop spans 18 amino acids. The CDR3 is CASSKRRGFHSSTDTQYF. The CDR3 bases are TGTGCCAGCAGCAAAAGGAGGGGCTTCCACAGCAGCACAGATACGCAGTATTTT.

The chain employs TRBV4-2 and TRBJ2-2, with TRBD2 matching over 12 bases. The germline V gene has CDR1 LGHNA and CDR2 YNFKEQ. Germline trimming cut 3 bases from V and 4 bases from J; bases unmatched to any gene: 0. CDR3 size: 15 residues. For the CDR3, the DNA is TGTGCCAGCAGCCAGGGACTAGCGGGCACCGGGGAGCTGTTTTTT. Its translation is CASSQGLAGTGELFF.

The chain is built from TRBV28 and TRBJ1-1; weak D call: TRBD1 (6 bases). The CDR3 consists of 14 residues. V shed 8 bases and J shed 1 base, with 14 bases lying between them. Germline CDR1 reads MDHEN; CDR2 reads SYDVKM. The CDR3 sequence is CASLRWTANTEAFF. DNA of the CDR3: TGTGCCAGCCTGAGATGGACAGCGAACACTGAAGCTTTCTTT.

The CDR3 sequence: CASSVDRGNTIYF. The CDR3 DNA reads as TGCGCCAGCAGCGTCGACAGGGGAAACACCATATATTTT. The chain is built from TRBV5-1 and TRBJ1-3, with D possibly TRBD1 on 6 matching bases. This CDR3 region has 13 residues. The V end was cut by 4 bases, the J end by 4 bases, with 9 bases between. CDR1 is SGHRS, CDR2 YFSETQ, per germline.

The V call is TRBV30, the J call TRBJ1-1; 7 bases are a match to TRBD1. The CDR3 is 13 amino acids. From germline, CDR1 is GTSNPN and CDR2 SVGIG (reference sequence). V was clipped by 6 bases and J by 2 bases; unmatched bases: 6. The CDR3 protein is CACPGQRNTEAFF. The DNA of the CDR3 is TGTGCCTGTCCGGGACAGAGAAACACTGAAGCTTTCTTT.

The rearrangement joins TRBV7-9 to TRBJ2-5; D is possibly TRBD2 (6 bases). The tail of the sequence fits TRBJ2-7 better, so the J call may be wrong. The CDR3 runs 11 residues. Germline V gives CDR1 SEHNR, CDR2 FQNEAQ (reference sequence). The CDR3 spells CASGTGDEQYF. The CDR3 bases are TGTGCCAGCGGGACGGGGGACGAGCAGTACTTC.

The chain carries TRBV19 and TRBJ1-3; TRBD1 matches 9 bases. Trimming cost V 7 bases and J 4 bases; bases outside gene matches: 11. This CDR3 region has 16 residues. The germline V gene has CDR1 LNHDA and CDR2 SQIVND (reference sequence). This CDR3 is CASTPGGTGKGNTIYF. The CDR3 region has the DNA TGTGCCAGTACCCCGGGCGGGACAGGGAAGGGAAACACCATATATTTT. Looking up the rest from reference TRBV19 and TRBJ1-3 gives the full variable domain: DGGITQSPKYLFRKEGQNVTLSCEQNLNHDAMYWYRQDPGQGLRLIYYSQIVNDFQKGDIAEGYSVSREKKESFPLTVTSAQKNPTAFYLCASTPGGTGKGNTIYFGEGSWLTVV.

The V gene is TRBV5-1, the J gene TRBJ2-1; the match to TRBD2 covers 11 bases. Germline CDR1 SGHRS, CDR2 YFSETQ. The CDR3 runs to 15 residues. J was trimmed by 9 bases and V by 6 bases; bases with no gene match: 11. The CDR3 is CASTDSGRAVGEQFF. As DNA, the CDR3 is TGCGCCAGCACAGATAGCGGGAGGGCCGTGGGTGAGCAGTTCTTC. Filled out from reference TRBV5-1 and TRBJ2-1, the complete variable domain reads KAGVTQTPRYLIKTRGQQVTLSCSPISGHRSVSWYQQTPGQGLQFLFEYFSETQRNKGNFPGRFSGRQFSNSRSEMNVSTLELGDSALYLCASTDSGRAVGEQFFGPGTRLTVL.

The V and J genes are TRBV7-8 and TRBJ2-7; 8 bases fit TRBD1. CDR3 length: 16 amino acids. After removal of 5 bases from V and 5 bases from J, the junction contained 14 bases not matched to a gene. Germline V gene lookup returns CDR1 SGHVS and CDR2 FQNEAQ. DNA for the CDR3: TGTGCCAGCAGCAAGACCGGCGGACAGGGTAGGAACGAGCAGTACTTC. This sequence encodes CASSKTGGQGRNEQYF.

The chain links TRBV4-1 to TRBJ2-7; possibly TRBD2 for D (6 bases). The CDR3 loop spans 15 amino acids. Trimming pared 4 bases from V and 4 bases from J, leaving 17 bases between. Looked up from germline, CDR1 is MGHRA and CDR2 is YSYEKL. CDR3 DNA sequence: TGCGCCAGCAGCCGAGGGACTTCCGGAGGATACGAGCAGTACTTC. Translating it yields CASSRGTSGGYEQYF.

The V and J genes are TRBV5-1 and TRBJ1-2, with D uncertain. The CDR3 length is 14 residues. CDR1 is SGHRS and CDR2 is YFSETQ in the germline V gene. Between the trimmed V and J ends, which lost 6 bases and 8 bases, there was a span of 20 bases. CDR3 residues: CASTLEGGGRGYTF. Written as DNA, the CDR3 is TGCGCCAGCACCCTGGAAGGCGGAGGGAGAGGCTACACCTTC.

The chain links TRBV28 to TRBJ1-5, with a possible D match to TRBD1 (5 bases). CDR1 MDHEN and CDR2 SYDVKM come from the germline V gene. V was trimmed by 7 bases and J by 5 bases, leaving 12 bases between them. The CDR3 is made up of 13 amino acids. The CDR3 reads CASTLDRYQPQHF. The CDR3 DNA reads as TGTGCCAGCACTCTTGACAGATATCAGCCCCAGCATTTT.

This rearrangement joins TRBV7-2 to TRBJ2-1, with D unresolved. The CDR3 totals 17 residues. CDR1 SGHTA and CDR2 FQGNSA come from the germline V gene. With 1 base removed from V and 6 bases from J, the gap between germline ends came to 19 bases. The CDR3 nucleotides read TGTGCCAGCAGCTTAGAGGTTAGGCTAGATGCGCCCAATGAGCAGTTCTTC. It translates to CASSLEVRLDAPNEQFF.

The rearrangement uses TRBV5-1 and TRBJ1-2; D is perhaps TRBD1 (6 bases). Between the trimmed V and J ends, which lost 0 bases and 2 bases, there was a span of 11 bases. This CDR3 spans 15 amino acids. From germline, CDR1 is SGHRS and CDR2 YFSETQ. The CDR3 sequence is CASSLALDRNYGYTF. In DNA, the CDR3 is TGCGCCAGCAGCTTGGCCTTGGACAGAAACTATGGCTACACCTTC.

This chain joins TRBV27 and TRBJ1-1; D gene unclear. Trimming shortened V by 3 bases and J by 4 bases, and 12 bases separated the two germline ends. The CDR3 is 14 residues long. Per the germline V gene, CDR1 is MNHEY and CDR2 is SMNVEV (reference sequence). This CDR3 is CASSLDPGITEAFF. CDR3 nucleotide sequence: TGTGCCAGCAGTTTGGACCCGGGGATCACTGAAGCTTTCTTT.

CDR3 DNA: TGTGCCAGCAGTCTCCGGGACAGGTCTGAAGCTTTCTTT. Protein product: CASSLRDRSEAFF. V usage is TRBV6-5 and J usage is TRBJ1-1, with 8 bases matching TRBD1. The CDR3 has 13 amino acids. The ends lost 5 bases at V and 6 bases at J; junction bases unmatched: 5. CDR1 MNHEY and CDR2 SVGAGI come from the germline V gene.

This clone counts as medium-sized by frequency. CDR3 protein: CASSSPGLGGTQYF. The CDR3 nucleotides read TGTGCCAGCAGTTCACCGGGACTAGGGGGTACGCAGTATTTT. The chain employs TRBV6-6 and TRBJ2-3, with 8 bases that match TRBD2. The V gene end was trimmed by 4 bases and the J gene end by 8 bases; junction bases not matched to a gene: 8. The CDR3 is made up of 14 amino acids. Germline V gene sequence: CDR1 MNHNY, CDR2 SVGAGI (reference sequence).

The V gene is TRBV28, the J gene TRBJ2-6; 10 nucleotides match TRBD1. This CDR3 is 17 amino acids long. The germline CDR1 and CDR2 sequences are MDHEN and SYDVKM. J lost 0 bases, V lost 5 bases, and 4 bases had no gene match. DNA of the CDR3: TGTGCCAGCAGTCCGGGACAGGGGCGCTCTGGGGCCAACGTCCTGACTTTC. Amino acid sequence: CASSPGQGRSGANVLTF.

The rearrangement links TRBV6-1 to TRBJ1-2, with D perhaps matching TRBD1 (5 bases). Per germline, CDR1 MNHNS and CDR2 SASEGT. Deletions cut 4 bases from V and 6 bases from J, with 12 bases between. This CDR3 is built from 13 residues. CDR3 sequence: CASSGSQGHGYTF. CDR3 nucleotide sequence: TGTGCCAGCAGTGGGAGCCAGGGCCATGGCTACACCTTC.

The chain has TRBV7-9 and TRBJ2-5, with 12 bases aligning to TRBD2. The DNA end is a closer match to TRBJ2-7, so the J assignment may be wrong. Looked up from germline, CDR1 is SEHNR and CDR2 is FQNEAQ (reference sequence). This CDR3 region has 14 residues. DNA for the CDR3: TGTGCCAGCAGATCGACTAGCGGGAGTTACGAGCAGTACTTC. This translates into CASRSTSGSYEQYF.

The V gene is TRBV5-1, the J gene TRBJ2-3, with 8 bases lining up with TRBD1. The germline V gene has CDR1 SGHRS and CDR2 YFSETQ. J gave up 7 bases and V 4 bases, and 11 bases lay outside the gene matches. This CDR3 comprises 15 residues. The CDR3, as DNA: TGCGCCAGCAGCCCTGGACAGGGTGAGGTGAATACGCAGTATTTT. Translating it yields CASSPGQGEVNTQYF.

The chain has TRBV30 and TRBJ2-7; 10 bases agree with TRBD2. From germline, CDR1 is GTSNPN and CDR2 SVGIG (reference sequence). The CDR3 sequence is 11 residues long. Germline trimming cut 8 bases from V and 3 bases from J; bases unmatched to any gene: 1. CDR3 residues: CARTSGYEQYF. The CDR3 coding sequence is TGTGCCCGGACTAGCGGCTACGAGCAGTACTTC.

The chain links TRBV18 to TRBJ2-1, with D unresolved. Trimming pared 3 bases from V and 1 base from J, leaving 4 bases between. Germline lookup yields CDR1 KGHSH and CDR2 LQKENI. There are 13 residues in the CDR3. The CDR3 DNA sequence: TGTGCCAGCTCACCGAGGTCCTACAATGAGCAGTTCTTC. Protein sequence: CASSPRSYNEQFF.

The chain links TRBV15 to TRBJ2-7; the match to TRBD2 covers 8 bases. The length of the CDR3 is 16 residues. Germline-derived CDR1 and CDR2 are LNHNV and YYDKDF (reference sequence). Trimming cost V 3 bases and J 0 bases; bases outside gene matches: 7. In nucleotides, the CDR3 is TGTGCCACCAGCAGTCGGGGCCTAGCGGGCTCCTACGAGCAGTACTTC. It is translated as CATSSRGLAGSYEQYF.